This T cell receptor (beta chain) was sequenced for a study of identical twins. TCRdb ran MiXCR on the 5' RACE reads and lists one entry per CDR3 protein. The table shows 650,000 to 750,000 distinct CDR3 sequences, with 21% occurring only once. CDR1 and CDR2 (germline): SGHTA, FQGNSA. The CDR3 has 16 amino acids. Losses at the gene ends were 5 bases for V and 7 bases for J; bases not matched to a gene: 14. This clonotype was observed at least ten times. The same sample was also used in a study of T cells expressing NK-cell markers. As reported in that work: Most of the eight sequenced donors were classified as HCMV-seropositive, and one was classified as seronegative. Within several experiments, an anti-gamma-delta TCR antibody kept the sorting limited to alpha-beta TCR T cells.

This receptor was identified in a woman aged 18-29 years in good health. The specimen was PBMCs. V and J are TRBV7-2 and TRBJ2-4; 7 bases match TRBD2. CDR3 in amino acids: CASSVLLATSGNIQYF. CDR3 nucleotides: TGTGCCAGCAGCGTACTACTAGCGACCTCGGGGAACATTCAGTACTTC.